This TCR beta chain was identified during a study of blood T cell repertoires in COVID-19. Background on the study: Collection of acute and convalescent COVID-19 samples took place in the United States, Italy and Spain.

Assay: immunoSEQ multiplex PCR; the TCRdb copy retains only in-frame clones and omits some. The sample contains about 440,000 clones, roughly 89% of which appear only once. This clonotype was sampled from a woman aged 30 to 39 with acute or convalescent COVID-19. The sample was peripheral blood.

The CDR3 nucleotides read TGTGCCAGCAGCCCAGGACAGGGGGTGTACAATGAGCAGTTCTTC. Protein product: CASSPGQGVYNEQFF. The V and J genes are TRBV5-5 and TRBJ2-1; the match to TRBD1 covers 10 bases. After removal of 4 bases from V and 4 bases from J, the junction contained 5 bases not matched to a gene. Germline V gene sequence: CDR1 SGHKS, CDR2 YYEKEE (reference sequence). The CDR3 spans 15 residues.